The TCR beta chain under discussion was sequenced for a study of blood T cell repertoires in COVID-19. Study details: Sites across the United States, Italy and Spain contributed samples from acute and convalescent COVID-19. PBMCs, B-cell-depleted T cells, or T cells provided the cDNA or gDNA that made up the material.

The CDR3 sequence is 12 residues long. Germline CDR1 is LNHDA and CDR2 is SQIVND (reference sequence). The V and J ends lost 5 bases and 8 bases, in that order; junction bases with no gene match: 5. In the study's own analysis: Nucleated cell number was recorded as an estimate derived from reference gene primer amplification. Sequenced by immunoSEQ multiplex PCR; TCRdb stores in-frame clones only, minus some. The DNA was the basis for D and trimming; V, J and clone size are from that table. The sample has 140,000 or so clones, around 90% seen once. This TCR was sampled from a woman aged 50 to 60 with acute or convalescent COVID-19. The chain employs TRBV19 and TRBJ1-2; 7 positions match TRBD1. Source material: peripheral blood. CDR3 nucleotides: TGTGCCAGTAGTTCACAGGGGAAGGGCTACACCTTC. Amino acids: CASSSQGKGYTF.